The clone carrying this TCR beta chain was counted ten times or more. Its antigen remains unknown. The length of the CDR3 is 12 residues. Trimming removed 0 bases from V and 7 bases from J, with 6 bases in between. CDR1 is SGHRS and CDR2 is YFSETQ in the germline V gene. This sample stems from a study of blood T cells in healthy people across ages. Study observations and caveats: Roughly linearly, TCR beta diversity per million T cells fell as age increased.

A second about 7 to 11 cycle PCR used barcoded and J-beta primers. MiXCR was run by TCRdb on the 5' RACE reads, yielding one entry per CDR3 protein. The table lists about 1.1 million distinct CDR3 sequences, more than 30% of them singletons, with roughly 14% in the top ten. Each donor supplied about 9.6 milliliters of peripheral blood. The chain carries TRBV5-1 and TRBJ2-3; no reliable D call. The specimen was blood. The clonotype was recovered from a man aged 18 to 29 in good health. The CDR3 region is CASSLEGHTQYF. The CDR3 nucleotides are TGCGCCAGCAGCTTGGAAGGGCATACGCAGTATTTT.